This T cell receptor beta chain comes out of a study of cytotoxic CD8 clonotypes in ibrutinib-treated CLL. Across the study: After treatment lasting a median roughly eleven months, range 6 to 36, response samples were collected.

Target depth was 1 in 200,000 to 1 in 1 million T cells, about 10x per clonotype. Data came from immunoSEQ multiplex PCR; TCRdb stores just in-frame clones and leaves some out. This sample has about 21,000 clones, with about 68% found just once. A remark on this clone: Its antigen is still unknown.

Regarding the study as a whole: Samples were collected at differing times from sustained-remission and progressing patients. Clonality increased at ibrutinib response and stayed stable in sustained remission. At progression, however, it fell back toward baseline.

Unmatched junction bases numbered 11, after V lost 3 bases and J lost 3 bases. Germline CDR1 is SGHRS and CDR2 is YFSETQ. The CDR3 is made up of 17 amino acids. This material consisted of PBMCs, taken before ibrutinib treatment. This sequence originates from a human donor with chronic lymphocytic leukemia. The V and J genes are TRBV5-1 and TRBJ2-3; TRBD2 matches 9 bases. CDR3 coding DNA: TGCGCCAGCAGCTCCACGGGTAGCGGGAGTTTAACAGATACGCAGTATTTT. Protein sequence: CASSSTGSGSLTDTQYF.